This T cell receptor (beta chain) was documented in a study of T cell changes during pregnancy in multiple sclerosis. Clones were sequenced by immunoSEQ multiplex PCR, and TCRdb holds only the in-frame ones, with some missing. The sample lists 46,000 or so clones, just over 90% seen once, with 3.5% to 5% in the top ten. The CDR3 extends over 15 amino acids. Looked up from germline, CDR1 is LGHNA and CDR2 is YNFKEQ. Trimming removed 0 bases from V and 1 base from J; junction bases left unmatched: 1. V is TRBV4-2 and J is TRBJ1-1, with 8 bases lining up with TRBD1. The input for sequencing was CD8+ T cells from peripheral blood mononuclear cells, taken after pregnancy. This receptor was identified in a female donor with multiple sclerosis, enrolled in a pregnancy study. CDR3 sequence: CASSQDQGANTEAFF. The CDR3 DNA follows: TGTGCCAGCAGCCAAGATCAGGGGGCGAACACTGAAGCTTTCTTT.